Sequencing of this TCR beta chain was carried out in a study of blood T cell repertoires in COVID-19. Study in general: Researchers got acute and convalescent COVID-19 samples from the United States, Italy and Spain.

V lost 4 bases and J lost 7, with 11 bases in between. This CDR3 is 12 amino acids long. Original processing notes: Amplification of reference gene primers was used by the study to estimate nucleated cell counts. Sequencing used immunoSEQ multiplex PCR; TCRdb keeps in-frame clones, though not all of them. Clone size and V and J calls were adopted from that table, with D and trimming inferred from the DNA. The repertoire holds about 110,000 clones, 88% seen once, with about 2.2% in the top ten. The chain employs TRBV12-3 or TRBV12-4 and TRBJ2-7, with D possibly matching TRBD2 (6 bases). Sequencing was done on a sample of peripheral blood. This TCR was recovered from a human donor in a cohort sampled during active COVID-19. CDR3 loop: CASSYGGVEQYF. CDR3 sequence (DNA): TGTGCCAGCAGTTATGGCGGGGTAGAGCAGTACTTC.